What follows describes a single T cell receptor beta chain. Germline CDR1 is ENHRY and CDR2 is SYGVKD. Germline trimming cut 0 bases from V and 6 bases from J; bases unmatched to any gene: 5. The length of the CDR3 is 15 residues. Original processing methods: Reference gene primer amplification gave nucleated cell count estimates. The method was immunoSEQ multiplex PCR; TCRdb's version includes in-frame clones alone and lacks a portion of them. V, J and clone size were drawn from that table, and D and trimming were deduced from the DNA. The sample records some 160,000 clones, about 83% being singletons. Seattle's cohort entered during active infection and was followed longitudinally. The data originate from a study of blood T cell repertoires in COVID-19. Study in general: The United States, Italy and Spain provided the acute and convalescent COVID-19 samples.

This clonotype was obtained from a woman in her sixties or seventies with COVID-19, enrolled during active disease. Sequencing input: peripheral blood. This chain links TRBV10-3 with TRBJ1-2, with 9 bases matching TRBD1. CDR3 coding DNA: TGTGCCATCAGTGAGTCGACAGGGGGGATAAATGGCTACACCTTC. Its protein product is CAISESTGGINGYTF.